This passage covers 29 T cell receptor beta chains from one sample sequenced in a study of PD-1 blockade in classical Hodgkin lymphoma. Sequenced by immunoSEQ multiplex PCR; TCRdb stores in-frame clones only, minus some. The sample has about 94,000 clones, roughly 89% seen once. There was relapse after autologous stem cell transplantation in every patient, and there was variation in brentuximab vedotin exposure. Sequencing used peripheral blood mononuclear cells (PBMCs), obtained before the second cycle of nivolumab. The receptor source for this set is a human donor with classical Hodgkin lymphoma.

This clone was seen a handful of times. Sequence at one end of the junction differs from germline and may be a read error. The chain carries TRBV15 and TRBJ1-5; D call uncertain. CDR1 is LNHNV and CDR2 is YYDKDF in the germline V gene (reference sequence). The CDR3 is made up of 13 amino acids. CDR3 sequence (DNA): TGTGCCACCAGAAGAGGTAGCAATCAGCCCCAGCATTTT. Translated, it gives CATRRGSNQPQHF.

The genes are TRBV2 and TRBJ1-5; D might be TRBD1 (5 bases). The CDR3 is made up of 12 amino acids. The V gene lost 6 bases and the J gene lost 7 bases, with 10 bases spanning the gap. Germline V gives CDR1 SNHLY, CDR2 FYNNEI. CDR3 sequence reads: CASRGTGQPQHF. CDR3 sequence (DNA): TGTGCCAGCAGGGGTACAGGACAGCCCCAGCATTTT.

The chain carries TRBV28 and TRBJ2-7; the D call may be TRBD1 or TRBD2 (6 bases each). Deletions cut 2 bases from V and 3 bases from J, with 14 bases between. There are 15 residues in the CDR3. The germline V gene encodes CDR1 MDHEN and CDR2 SYDVKM. CDR3 residues: CASSLRGTKNYEQYF. The CDR3 DNA reads as TGTGCCAGCAGTTTACGCGGGACAAAGAACTACGAGCAGTACTTC.

The chain has TRBV11-2 and TRBJ1-4; the D gene is possibly TRBD1 (5 bases). Trimming cost V 3 bases and J 0 bases, with 8 bases left between them. CDR3 length: 15 residues. Germline-derived CDR1 and CDR2 are SGHAT and FQNNGV. Here the CDR3 DNA reads TGTGCCAGCAGCTTGCGGGGGGCAACTAATGAAAAACTGTTTTTT. It yields the protein CASSLRGATNEKLFF.

The chain employs TRBV27 and TRBJ2-3, with 8 bases lining up with TRBD2. After removal of 3 bases from V and 4 bases from J, the junction contained 12 bases not matched to a gene. This CDR3 comprises 17 residues. The V gene's germline CDR1 is MNHEY and CDR2 SMNVEV (reference sequence). The CDR3 region is CASSFGWIGGLADTQYF. Here the CDR3 DNA reads TGTGCCAGCAGTTTTGGGTGGATAGGGGGACTAGCAGATACGCAGTATTTT.

This chain connects TRBV2 to TRBJ2-3; no reliable D call. V gave up 4 bases and J gave up 6 bases, with 11 bases separating them. The CDR3 covers 13 residues. Germline loops: CDR1 SNHLY, CDR2 FYNNEI. The CDR3 loop reads CASSGKLGDTQYF. CDR3 DNA sequence: TGTGCCAGCAGTGGAAAGTTGGGGGATACGCAGTATTTT.

The table lists this clone with a few counts. The chain is built from TRBV7-8 and TRBJ1-5, with TRBD1 matching over 9 bases. The ends lost 5 bases at V and 3 bases at J; junction bases unmatched: 8. This CDR3 spans 16 amino acids. Germline CDR1 and CDR2: SGHVS and FQNEAQ. CDR3 sequence reads: CASSGRDRVFNQPQHF. The CDR3 DNA follows: TGTGCCAGCAGCGGAAGGGACAGGGTATTCAATCAGCCCCAGCATTTT. The complete variable domain, with remaining parts taken from reference TRBV7-8 and TRBJ1-5, reads GAGVSQSPRYKVAKRGQDVALRCDPISGHVSLFWYQQALGQGPEFLTYFQNEAQLDKSGLPSDRFFAERPEGSVSTLKIQRTQQEDSAVYLCASSGRDRVFNQPQHFGDGTRLSIL.

The rearrangement links TRBV5-1 to TRBJ2-4, with D unclear. This CDR3 has 14 amino acids. With 1 base removed from V and 0 bases from J, the gap between germline ends came to 5 bases. Germline CDR1 and CDR2: SGHRS and YFSETQ. CDR3 residues: CASSLTIAKNIQYF. In DNA, the CDR3 is TGCGCCAGCAGCTTGACGATAGCCAAAAACATTCAGTACTTC.

The chain combines TRBV10-2 with TRBJ1-5; no clear D gene. Per germline, CDR1 WSHSY and CDR2 SAAADI. The CDR3 covers 14 residues. V lost 3 bases and J lost 3, with 9 bases in between. In nucleotides, the CDR3 is TGCGCCAGCAGTGATTATTTACTCAATCAGCCCCAGCATTTT. Its translation is CASSDYLLNQPQHF.

The chain has TRBV27 and TRBJ2-1; 7 bases map to TRBD2. Trimming removed 5 bases from V and 9 bases from J; junction bases left unmatched: 13. Germline V gene sequence: CDR1 MNHEY, CDR2 SMNVEV (reference sequence). This CDR3 comprises 15 residues. The CDR3 is CASSTRTSALGEQFF. The CDR3 coding sequence is TGTGCCAGCAGTACCAGGACTAGTGCCTTGGGTGAGCAGTTCTTC.

The rearrangement joins TRBV5-1 to TRBJ1-1; 9 bases line up with TRBD1. Germline V CDR1 and CDR2: SGHRS, YFSETQ. CDR3 size: 14 residues. Losses at the gene ends were 4 bases for V and 7 bases for J; bases not matched to a gene: 8. CDR3 DNA sequence: TGCGCCAGCAGCACCGGACAGGGGAAGGTTGAAGCTTTCTTT. Translation gives CASSTGQGKVEAFF. Together with reference TRBV5-1 and TRBJ1-1, the CDR3 gives the full variable domain: KAGVTQTPRYLIKTRGQQVTLSCSPISGHRSVSWYQQTPGQGLQFLFEYFSETQRNKGNFPGRFSGRQFSNSRSEMNVSTLELGDSALYLCASSTGQGKVEAFFGQGTRLTVV.

This clone was counted once. The chain has TRBV29-1 and TRBJ2-1, with 7 bases fitting TRBD2. Germline CDR1 and CDR2: SQVTM and ANQGSEA. Trimming at V came to 7 bases and at J to 2 bases, leaving 14 bases not matched to a gene. The CDR3 sequence is 16 residues long. The CDR3 nucleotides read TGCAGCGGAGACGGACTAGTCCATTTCCCCTACAATGAGCAGTTCTTC. It yields the protein CSGDGLVHFPYNEQFF.

J is TRBJ1-5 and V is TRBV28; TRBD1 aligns across 8 bases. V shed 6 bases, J shed 0 bases, and the junction held 10 bases outside the gene matches. Looked up from germline, CDR1 is MDHEN and CDR2 is SYDVKM. This CDR3 has 17 amino acids. The CDR3 here is CASRLGGTGDSNQPQHF. DNA for the CDR3: TGTGCCAGCAGACTAGGGGGGACAGGAGATAGCAATCAGCCCCAGCATTTT.

The V call is TRBV18, the J call TRBJ2-7; the match to TRBD1 covers 8 bases. The CDR3 loop spans 14 amino acids. J gave up 6 bases and V 3 bases, and 7 bases lay outside the gene matches. The germline CDR1 and CDR2 sequences are KGHSH and LQKENI. CDR3 residues: CASSPGQGGGEQYF. The DNA of the CDR3 is TGTGCCAGCTCACCTGGACAGGGTGGGGGCGAGCAGTACTTC.

The V gene is TRBV20-1, the J gene TRBJ2-7; unclear D gene. The CDR3 has 11 amino acids. Trimming removed 1 base from V and 7 bases from J, with 8 bases in between. Germline CDR1 reads DFQATT; CDR2 reads SNEGSKA (reference sequence). The CDR3 sequence: CSARADGEQYF. CDR3 sequence (DNA): TGCAGTGCTAGAGCTGACGGTGAGCAGTACTTC.

The rearrangement joins TRBV5-1 to TRBJ1-3, with D possibly TRBD1 on 6 matching bases. The CDR3 runs to 14 residues. Trimming took 2 bases from V and 2 from J, leaving 8 bases between them. From germline, CDR1 is SGHRS and CDR2 YFSETQ. DNA for the CDR3: TGCGCCAGCAGCTTACAGGGAACTGGAAACACCATATATTTT. Encoded protein: CASSLQGTGNTIYF.

V usage is TRBV28 and J usage is TRBJ2-2; D call uncertain. CDR1 and CDR2 from the germline V gene are MDHEN and SYDVKM. Trimming took 3 bases from V and 5 from J, leaving 13 bases between them. The CDR3 covers 15 residues. The CDR3 here is CASSFRRRPTGELFF. The CDR3 DNA sequence: TGTGCCAGCAGTTTCCGAAGACGGCCGACCGGGGAGCTGTTTTTT. The full variable domain, completed using reference TRBV28 and TRBJ2-2, is DVKVTQSSRYLVKRTGEKVFLECVQDMDHENMFWYRQDPGLGLRLIYFSYDVKMKEKGDIPEGYSVSREKKERFSLILESASTNQTSMYLCASSFRRRPTGELFFGEGSRLTVL.

This clone was seen a few times. This chain uses TRBV29-1 with TRBJ2-2; the D is unclear. The V end lost 5 bases, the J end lost 6 bases, and 7 bases lay between the germline ends. The germline gives CDR1 SQVTM, CDR2 ANQGSEA. The CDR3 length is 11 residues. The CDR3 loop reads CSVTHAGELFF. In DNA form, the CDR3 reads TGCAGCGTTACCCACGCCGGGGAGCTGTTTTTT.

CDR3 in DNA: TGTGCCAGCAGCCCCGGGATTGGCTCCTACGAGCAGTACTTC. Translated, it gives CASSPGIGSYEQYF. This chain links TRBV5-5 with TRBJ2-7, with TRBD2 as a possible D gene (5 bases). V lost 4 bases, J lost 0 bases, and 11 bases lay in between. The CDR3 consists of 14 residues. The germline V gene has CDR1 SGHKS and CDR2 YYEKEE (reference sequence).

The V gene is TRBV12-1, the J gene TRBJ2-7; the DNA was not compared with TRBD1, the D call given in the table. TRBV12-1 has pseudogene status. The CDR3 spans 17 residues. The CDR3 protein is CASSFVPCAIQSYEQYF. In nucleotides, the CDR3 is TGTGCCAGCAGCTTTGTCCCTTGCGCGATACAGAGCTACGAGCAGTACTTC.

The chain uses TRBV21-1 and TRBJ2-7; TRBD2 is the table's D call, not checked against the DNA. TRBV21-1 is noted as a pseudogene. This CDR3 has 18 residues. CDR3 sequence: CALRGTGLPQREGYEQYF. The CDR3 DNA is TGTGCCCTTCGGGGGACAGGCCTACCCCAGCGGGAGGGCTACGAGCAGTACTTC.

As DNA, the CDR3 is TGTGCCAGCAGTCTCTATAGCGGGGGCGCTAGAGGGAGTCCCACAGATACGCAGTATTTT. It codes for CASSLYSGGARGSPTDTQYF. J is TRBJ2-3 and V is TRBV28, with 9 bases matching TRBD2. This CDR3 contains 20 residues. V shed 5 bases and J 2 bases; nucleotides not matched to a gene: 20. The germline CDR1 and CDR2 sequences are MDHEN and SYDVKM. The full variable domain, its missing parts supplied by reference TRBV28 and TRBJ2-3, is DVKVTQSSRYLVKRTGEKVFLECVQDMDHENMFWYRQDPGLGLRLIYFSYDVKMKEKGDIPEGYSVSREKKERFSLILESASTNQTSMYLCASSLYSGGARGSPTDTQYFGPGTRLTVL.

This rearrangement joins TRBV30 to TRBJ1-5; D is unclear. Germline V gene sequence: CDR1 GTSNPN, CDR2 SVGIG (reference sequence). The CDR3 covers 15 residues. The V and J ends lost 2 bases and 4 bases respectively, with 15 bases between them. The CDR3 coding sequence is TGTGCCTGGAGTCTGGCGGGTCCAAGTAATCAGCCCCAGCATTTT. Residues: CAWSLAGPSNQPQHF.

This rearrangement joins TRBV7-2 to TRBJ2-3; D perhaps matches TRBD2 (5 bases). Germline V lookup: CDR1 SGHTA, CDR2 FQGNSA. The CDR3 extends over 14 amino acids. V was shortened by 5 bases and J by 1 base, with 10 bases between the two germline ends. The CDR3 sequence: CASSTRRRTDTQYF. CDR3 DNA sequence: TGTGCCAGCAGCACCCGGAGGCGCACAGATACGCAGTATTTT.

This rearrangement joins TRBV6-4 to TRBJ1-5; TRBD1 matches at 7 bases. Germline CDR1 is MRHNA and CDR2 is SNTAGT. V lost 6 bases and J lost 0; bases outside the gene matches: 11. The CDR3 has 17 amino acids. The CDR3 sequence: CASSPRIGGSSNQPQHF. The DNA for the CDR3 is TGTGCCAGCAGCCCAAGGATAGGGGGCTCTAGCAATCAGCCCCAGCATTTT.

This clone was seen a single time. The chain employs TRBV11-2 and TRBJ2-3; D is unclear. The CDR3 covers 12 residues. V lost 5 bases and J 5 bases, leaving 8 bases between the germline ends. Germline CDR1 and CDR2: SGHAT and FQNNGV. This CDR3 is CASSPDLDTQYF. CDR3 nucleotides: TGTGCCAGCAGCCCAGACTTAGATACGCAGTATTTT.

The rearrangement uses TRBV5-6 and TRBJ2-7; D unresolved. Deletions cut 0 bases from V and 1 base from J, with 11 bases between. Germline lookup yields CDR1 SGHDT and CDR2 YYEEEE. The CDR3 has 15 amino acids. In nucleotides, the CDR3 is TGTGCCAGCAGCTTGGGCGTCGGACCGTCCTACGAGCAGTACTTC. It specifies CASSLGVGPSYEQYF.

This chain connects TRBV7-9 to TRBJ2-2; TRBD1 aligns across 7 bases. CDR1 SEHNR and CDR2 FQNEAQ come from the germline V gene (reference sequence). Trimming removed 10 bases from V and 0 bases from J; junction bases left unmatched: 5. The CDR3 loop spans 14 amino acids. The CDR3 nucleotides are TGTGCCATATACAGGGGACCGAACACCGGGGAGCTGTTTTTT. Protein sequence: CAIYRGPNTGELFF.

This clone was counted between two and nine times. The V and J genes are TRBV7-9 and TRBJ1-6, with TRBD1 matching over 7 bases. V lost 5 bases and J lost 9; bases outside the gene matches: 7. The CDR3 contains 14 residues. From germline, CDR1 is SEHNR and CDR2 FQNEAQ (reference sequence). CDR3 coding DNA: TGTGCCAGCAGCCCGGCAGGGGGGTCTTCACCCCTCCACTTT. This translates into CASSPAGGSSPLHF.